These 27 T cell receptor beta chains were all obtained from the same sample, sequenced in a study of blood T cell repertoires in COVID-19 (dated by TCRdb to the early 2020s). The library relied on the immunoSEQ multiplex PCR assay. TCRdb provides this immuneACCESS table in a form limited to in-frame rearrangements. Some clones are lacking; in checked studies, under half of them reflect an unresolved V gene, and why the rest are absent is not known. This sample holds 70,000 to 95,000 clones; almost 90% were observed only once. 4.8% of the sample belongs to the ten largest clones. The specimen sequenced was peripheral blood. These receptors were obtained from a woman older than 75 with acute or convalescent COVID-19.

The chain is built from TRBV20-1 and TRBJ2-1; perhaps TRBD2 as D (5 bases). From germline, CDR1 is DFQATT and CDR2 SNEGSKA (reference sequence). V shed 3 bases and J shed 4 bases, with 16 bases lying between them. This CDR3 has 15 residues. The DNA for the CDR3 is TGCAGTGCTAGTGAGGTGGCGGGCGAATACAATGAGCAGTTCTTC. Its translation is CSASEVAGEYNEQFF.

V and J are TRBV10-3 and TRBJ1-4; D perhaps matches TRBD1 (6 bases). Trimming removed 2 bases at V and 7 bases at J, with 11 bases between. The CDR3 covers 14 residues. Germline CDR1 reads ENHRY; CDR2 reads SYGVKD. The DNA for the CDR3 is TGTGCCATCAGTGAGAGGCAGGGGATTGAAAAACTGTTTTTT. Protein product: CAISERQGIEKLFF.

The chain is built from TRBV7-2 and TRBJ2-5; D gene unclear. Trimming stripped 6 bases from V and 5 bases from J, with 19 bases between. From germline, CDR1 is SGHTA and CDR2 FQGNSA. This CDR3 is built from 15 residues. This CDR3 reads CASSSSLGDRETQYF. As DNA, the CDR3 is TGTGCCAGCAGTTCCTCCCTAGGAGACCGTGAGACCCAGTACTTC. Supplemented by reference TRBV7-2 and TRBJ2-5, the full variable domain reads GAGVSQSPSNKVTEKGKDVELRCDPISGHTALYWYRQSLGQGLEFLIYFQGNSAPDKSGLPSDRFSAERTGGSVSTLTIQRTQQEDSAVYLCASSSSLGDRETQYFGPGTRLLVL.

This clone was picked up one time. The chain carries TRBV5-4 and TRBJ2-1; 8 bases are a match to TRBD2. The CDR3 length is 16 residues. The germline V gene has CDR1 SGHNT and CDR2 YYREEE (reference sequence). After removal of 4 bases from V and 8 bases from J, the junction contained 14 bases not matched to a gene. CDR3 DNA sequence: TGTGCCAGCAGCCCCGGGACTAGAAGTGGTTGGGATGAGCAGTTCTTC. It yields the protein CASSPGTRSGWDEQFF.

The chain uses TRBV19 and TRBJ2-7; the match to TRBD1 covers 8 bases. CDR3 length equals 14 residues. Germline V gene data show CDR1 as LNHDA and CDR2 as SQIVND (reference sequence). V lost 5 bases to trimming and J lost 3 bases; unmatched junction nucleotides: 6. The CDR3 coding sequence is TGTGCCAGTAGTTACCGGGACAGGTTCTACGAGCAGTACTTC. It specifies CASSYRDRFYEQYF.

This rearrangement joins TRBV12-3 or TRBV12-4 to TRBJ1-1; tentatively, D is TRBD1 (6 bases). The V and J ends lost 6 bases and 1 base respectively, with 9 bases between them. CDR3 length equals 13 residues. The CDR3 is CASRGRGNTEAFF. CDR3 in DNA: TGTGCCAGCAGGGGCAGGGGGAACACTGAAGCTTTCTTT.

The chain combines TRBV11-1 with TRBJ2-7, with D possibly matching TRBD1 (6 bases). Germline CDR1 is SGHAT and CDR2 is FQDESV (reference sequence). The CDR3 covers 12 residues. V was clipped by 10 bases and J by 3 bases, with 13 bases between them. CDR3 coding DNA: TGTGCCACTGCGGAACAGGGCTACGAGCAGTACTTC. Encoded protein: CATAEQGYEQYF.

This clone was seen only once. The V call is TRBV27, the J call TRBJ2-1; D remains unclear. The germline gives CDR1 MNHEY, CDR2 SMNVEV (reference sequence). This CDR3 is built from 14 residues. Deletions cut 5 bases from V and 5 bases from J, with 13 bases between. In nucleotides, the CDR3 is TGTGCCAGCAGTGAGACACGAACCAACAATGAGCAGTTCTTC. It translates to CASSETRTNNEQFF.

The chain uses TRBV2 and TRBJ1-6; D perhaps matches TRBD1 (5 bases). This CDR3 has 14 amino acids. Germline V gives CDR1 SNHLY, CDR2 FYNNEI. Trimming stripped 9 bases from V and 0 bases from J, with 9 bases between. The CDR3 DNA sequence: TGTGCCAGGGGTGACAGCTCCTATAATTCACCCCTCCACTTT. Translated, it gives CARGDSSYNSPLHF.

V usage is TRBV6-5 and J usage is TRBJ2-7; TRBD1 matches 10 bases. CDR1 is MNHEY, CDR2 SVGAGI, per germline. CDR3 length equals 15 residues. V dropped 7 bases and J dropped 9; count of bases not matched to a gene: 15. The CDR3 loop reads CASKAGTGASGGQYF. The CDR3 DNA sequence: TGTGCCAGCAAAGCGGGGACAGGGGCATCAGGGGGGCAGTACTTC.

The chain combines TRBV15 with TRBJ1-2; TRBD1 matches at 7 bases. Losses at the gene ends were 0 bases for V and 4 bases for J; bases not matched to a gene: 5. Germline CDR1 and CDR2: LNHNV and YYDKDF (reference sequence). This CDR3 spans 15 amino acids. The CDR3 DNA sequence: TGTGCCACCAGCAGAGAAAACAGGGGAAGCTATGGCTACACCTTC. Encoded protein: CATSRENRGSYGYTF.

The CDR3 region has the DNA TGCAGTGTTCCTCAGGGGCAAGGCTACACCTTC. Residues: CSVPQGQGYTF. V and J are TRBV20-1 and TRBJ1-2; a possible D gene is TRBD1 (6 bases). Germline lookup yields CDR1 DFQATT and CDR2 SNEGSKA (reference sequence). Trimming removed 7 bases at V and 8 bases at J, with 14 bases between. The CDR3 sequence is 11 residues long.

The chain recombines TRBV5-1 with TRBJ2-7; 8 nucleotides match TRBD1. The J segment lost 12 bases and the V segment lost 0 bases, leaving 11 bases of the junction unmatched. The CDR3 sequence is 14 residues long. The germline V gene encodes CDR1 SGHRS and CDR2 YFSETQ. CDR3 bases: TGCGCCAGCAGCTTGGACAGGGGGAGCGATATGCCGTACTTC. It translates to CASSLDRGSDMPYF.

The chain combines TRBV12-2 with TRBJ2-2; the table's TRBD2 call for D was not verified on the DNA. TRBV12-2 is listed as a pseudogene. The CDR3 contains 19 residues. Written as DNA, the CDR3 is TGTGCAAGTCGCTTACCCCCAGCGGGAGCCCCAATAGACACCGGGGAGCTGTTTTTT. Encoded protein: CASRLPPAGAPIDTGELFF.

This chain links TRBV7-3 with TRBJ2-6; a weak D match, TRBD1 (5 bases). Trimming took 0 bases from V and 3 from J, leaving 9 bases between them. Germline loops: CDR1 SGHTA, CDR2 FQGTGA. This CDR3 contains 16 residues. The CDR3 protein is CASSLTGEVGANVLTF. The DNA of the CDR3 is TGTGCCAGCAGCTTAACAGGGGAAGTTGGGGCCAACGTCCTGACTTTC.

CDR3 bases: TGTGCCAGCAGCCACGGGACAGCTGAAGCTTTCTTT. Its protein is CASSHGTAEAFF. V gene TRBV6-2 or TRBV6-3 combines with J gene TRBJ1-1; 7 bases are shared with TRBD1. J gave up 6 bases and V 6 bases, and 4 bases lay outside the gene matches. This CDR3 has 12 amino acids. Germline V gene sequence: CDR1 MNHEY, CDR2 SVGEGT.

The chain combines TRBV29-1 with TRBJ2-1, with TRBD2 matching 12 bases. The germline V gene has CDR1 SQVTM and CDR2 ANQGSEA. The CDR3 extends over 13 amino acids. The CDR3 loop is CRVRASGGGEQFF. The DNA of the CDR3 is TGCAGGGTCAGGGCTAGCGGGGGGGGTGAGCAGTTCTTC.

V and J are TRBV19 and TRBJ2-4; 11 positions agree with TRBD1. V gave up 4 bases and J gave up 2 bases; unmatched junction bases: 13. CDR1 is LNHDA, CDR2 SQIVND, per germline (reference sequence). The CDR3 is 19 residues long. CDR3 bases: TGTGCCAGTAGTACAGAAGGACAGGGGGCTAAGGTAACCAAAAACATTCAGTACTTC. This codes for CASSTEGQGAKVTKNIQYF.

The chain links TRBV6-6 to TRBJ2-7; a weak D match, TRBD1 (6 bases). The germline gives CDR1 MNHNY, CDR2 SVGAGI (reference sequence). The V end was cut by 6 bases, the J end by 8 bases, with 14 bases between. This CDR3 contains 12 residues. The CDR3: CASSQSGAQQYF. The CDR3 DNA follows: TGTGCCAGCAGCCAATCAGGGGCCCAGCAGTACTTC.

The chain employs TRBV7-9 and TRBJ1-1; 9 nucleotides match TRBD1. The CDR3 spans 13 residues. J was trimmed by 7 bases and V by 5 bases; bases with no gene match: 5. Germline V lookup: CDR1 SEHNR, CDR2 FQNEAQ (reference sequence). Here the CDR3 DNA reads TGTGCCAGCAGCATACAGGGGGCGGGTGAAGCTTTCTTT. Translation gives CASSIQGAGEAFF.

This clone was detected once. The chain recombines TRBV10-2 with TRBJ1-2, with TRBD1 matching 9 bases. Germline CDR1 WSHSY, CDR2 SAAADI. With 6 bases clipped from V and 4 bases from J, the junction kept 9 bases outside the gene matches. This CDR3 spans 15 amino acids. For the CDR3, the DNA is TGCGCCAGCAGACCCGGGACAGGGAGTTCCTATGGCTACACCTTC. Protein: CASRPGTGSSYGYTF.

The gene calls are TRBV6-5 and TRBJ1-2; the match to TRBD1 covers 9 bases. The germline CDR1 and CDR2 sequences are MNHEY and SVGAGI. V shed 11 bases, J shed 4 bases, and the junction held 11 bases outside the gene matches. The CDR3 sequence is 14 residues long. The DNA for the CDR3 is TGTGCCGGAGGTCCGGGGACAGGGTCCTATGGCTACACCTTC. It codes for CAGGPGTGSYGYTF.

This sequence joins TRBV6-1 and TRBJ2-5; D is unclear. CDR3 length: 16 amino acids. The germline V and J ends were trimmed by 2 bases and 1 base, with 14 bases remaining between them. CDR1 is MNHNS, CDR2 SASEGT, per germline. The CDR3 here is CASSEISAALQETQYF. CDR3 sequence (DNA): TGTGCCAGCAGTGAAATAAGCGCCGCCCTCCAAGAGACCCAGTACTTC.

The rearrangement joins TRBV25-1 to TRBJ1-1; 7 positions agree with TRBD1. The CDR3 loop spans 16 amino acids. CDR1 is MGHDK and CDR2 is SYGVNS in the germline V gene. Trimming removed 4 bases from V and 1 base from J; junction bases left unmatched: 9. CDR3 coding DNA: TGTGCCAGCAGTGGAAGGGGGCGGGGAAGGAACACTGAAGCTTTCTTT. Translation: CASSGRGRGRNTEAFF.

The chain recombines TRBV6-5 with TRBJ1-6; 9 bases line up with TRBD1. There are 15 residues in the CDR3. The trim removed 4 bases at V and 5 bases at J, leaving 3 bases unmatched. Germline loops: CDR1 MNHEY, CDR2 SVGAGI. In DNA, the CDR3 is TGTGCCAGCAGTTTCGACAGGGGGGATAATTCACCCCTCCACTTT. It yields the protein CASSFDRGDNSPLHF.

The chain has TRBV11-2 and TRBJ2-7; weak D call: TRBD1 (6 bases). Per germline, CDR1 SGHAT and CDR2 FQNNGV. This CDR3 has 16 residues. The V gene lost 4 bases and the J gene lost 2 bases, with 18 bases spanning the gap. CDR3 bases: TGTGCCAGCAGCTCGCGGACAGTAGGGATTACCTACGAGCAGTACTTC. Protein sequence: CASSSRTVGITYEQYF.

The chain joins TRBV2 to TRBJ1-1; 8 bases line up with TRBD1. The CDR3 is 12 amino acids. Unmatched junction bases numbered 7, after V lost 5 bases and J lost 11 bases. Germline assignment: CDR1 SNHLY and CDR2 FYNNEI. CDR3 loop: CASSPDRESAFF. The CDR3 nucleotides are TGTGCCAGCAGTCCGGACAGGGAAAGTGCTTTCTTT.